This T cell receptor beta chain emerged from a study of tumor T cells in aggressive B-cell lymphoma. CDR3 length equals 19 residues. Looked up from germline, CDR1 is SGDLS and CDR2 is YYNGEE. V was pared by 2 bases and J by 4 bases, with 10 bases of the junction left unmatched. TCRdb's copy holds only in-frame clones and misses some; the assay was immunoSEQ multiplex PCR. The sample consists of around 4,500 clones, around 87% of them appearing once. The gene calls are TRBV9 and TRBJ2-6, with 12 bases fitting TRBD1. The sequence was collected from an adult with diffuse large B cell lymphoma. Source material: tumor tissue. The CDR3 sequence: CASSVLRDRGLPGANVLTF. DNA for the CDR3: TGTGCCAGCAGCGTCCTCCGGGACAGGGGGCTTCCCGGGGCCAACGTCCTGACTTTC.